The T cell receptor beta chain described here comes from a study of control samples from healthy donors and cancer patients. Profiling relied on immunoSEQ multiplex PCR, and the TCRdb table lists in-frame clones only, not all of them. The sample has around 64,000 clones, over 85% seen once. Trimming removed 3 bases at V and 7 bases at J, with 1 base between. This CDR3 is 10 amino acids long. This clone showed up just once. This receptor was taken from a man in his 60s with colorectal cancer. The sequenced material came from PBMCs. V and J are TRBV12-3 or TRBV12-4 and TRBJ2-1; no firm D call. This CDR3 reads CASSFNEQFF. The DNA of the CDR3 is TGTGCCAGCAGTTTTAATGAGCAGTTCTTC.